Listed below are T cell receptor beta chains from one sample, sequenced in a study of T cell responses to AZD1222 COVID-19 vaccine. Produced via immunoSEQ multiplex PCR; TCRdb's table is partial and in-frame only. Here the sample spans approximately 94,000 clones, about nine tenths being singletons. Material: peripheral blood, obtained on day 0 of AZD1222 vaccination. The receptors come from an adult in good health. Each CDR3 is given without its conserved first and last residue. Fields, in order: CDR3 protein, clone size, V gene, J gene. Clone sizes are given selectively: once, few, many, or a class where the clone is expanded.

cdr3_aa: ASSIARTTTDTQY; clone_size: once; v_call: TRBV19; j_call: TRBJ2-3
cdr3_aa: ASSQDRGSGEQY; clone_size: .; v_call: TRBV3-1/TRBV3-2; j_call: TRBJ2-7
cdr3_aa: ASSQSSTNEKLF; clone_size: once; v_call: TRBV11-2; j_call: TRBJ1-4
cdr3_aa: ASSDSPGQGEKLF; clone_size: once; v_call: TRBV25-1; j_call: TRBJ1-4
cdr3_aa: ASSATRTYYGYT; clone_size: once; v_call: TRBV2; j_call: TRBJ1-2
cdr3_aa: ASSLGGNSYEQY; clone_size: .; v_call: TRBV11-2; j_call: TRBJ2-7
cdr3_aa: ASSPRNRGDYNEQF; clone_size: .; v_call: TRBV7-3; j_call: TRBJ2-1
cdr3_aa: ASNTGGTSEQF; clone_size: few; v_call: TRBV9; j_call: TRBJ2-1
cdr3_aa: ASSQGLVTGPEQY; clone_size: .; v_call: TRBV4-2; j_call: TRBJ2-7
cdr3_aa: ASNPQRGGTEAF; clone_size: .; v_call: TRBV6-6; j_call: TRBJ1-1
cdr3_aa: ASSAPGQLYEQY; clone_size: .; v_call: TRBV9; j_call: TRBJ2-7
cdr3_aa: ASSFSGGQPQH; clone_size: .; v_call: TRBV27; j_call: TRBJ1-5
cdr3_aa: ASSFMGQGPTDTQY; clone_size: once; v_call: TRBV5-4; j_call: TRBJ2-3
cdr3_aa: SVEGNYGYT; clone_size: .; v_call: TRBV29-1; j_call: TRBJ1-2
cdr3_aa: ASSPSPGLAGGLGEQY; clone_size: .; v_call: TRBV7-2; j_call: TRBJ2-7
cdr3_aa: ASSPGQGEDEQY; clone_size: .; v_call: TRBV5-1; j_call: TRBJ2-7
cdr3_aa: ASSLSREFYTQY; clone_size: .; v_call: TRBV27; j_call: TRBJ2-3
cdr3_aa: ASSPNSNQPQH; clone_size: .; v_call: TRBV27; j_call: TRBJ1-5
cdr3_aa: ASSGKLAGGNTGELF; clone_size: .; v_call: TRBV2; j_call: TRBJ2-2
cdr3_aa: ASSEFNGDTQY; clone_size: .; v_call: TRBV25-1; j_call: TRBJ2-3
cdr3_aa: ASSLTLIVSDEQF; clone_size: .; v_call: TRBV28; j_call: TRBJ2-1
cdr3_aa: ASSLFAGETYEQY; clone_size: .; v_call: TRBV28; j_call: TRBJ2-7
cdr3_aa: ASSIGTGGTEAF; clone_size: .; v_call: TRBV11-2; j_call: TRBJ1-1
cdr3_aa: ASNGGWESNQPQH; clone_size: .; v_call: TRBV10-2; j_call: TRBJ1-5
cdr3_aa: SVERQGRTEAF; clone_size: .; v_call: TRBV29-1; j_call: TRBJ1-1
cdr3_aa: ASSSSINEQF; clone_size: .; v_call: TRBV28; j_call: TRBJ2-1
cdr3_aa: ASSSTKAGGPYEQF; clone_size: few; v_call: TRBV7-8; j_call: TRBJ2-1
cdr3_aa: ASSDDNRGNGYT; clone_size: .; v_call: TRBV6-4; j_call: TRBJ1-2
cdr3_aa: AKLKGPFDEQY; clone_size: .; v_call: TRBV10-1; j_call: TRBJ2-7
cdr3_aa: ASSDRGHFNNSPLH; clone_size: .; v_call: TRBV2; j_call: TRBJ1-6
cdr3_aa: ASSIDSGYEQY; clone_size: .; v_call: TRBV19; j_call: TRBJ2-7
cdr3_aa: ASSKGDEQF; clone_size: .; v_call: TRBV13; j_call: TRBJ2-1
cdr3_aa: ARGGQASYEQY; clone_size: .; v_call: TRBV2; j_call: TRBJ2-7
cdr3_aa: ASSFSWGPNTEAF; clone_size: .; v_call: TRBV28; j_call: TRBJ1-1
cdr3_aa: ASAGPDTDTQY; clone_size: .; v_call: TRBV5-1; j_call: TRBJ2-3
cdr3_aa: ASSLIEQY; clone_size: .; v_call: TRBV5-8; j_call: TRBJ2-7
cdr3_aa: ASSLGGSDLAKNIQY; clone_size: .; v_call: TRBV7-8; j_call: TRBJ2-4
cdr3_aa: ASSQDRGYEQY; clone_size: once; v_call: TRBV4-1; j_call: TRBJ2-7
cdr3_aa: ASSEGTGMNTEAF; clone_size: .; v_call: TRBV14; j_call: TRBJ1-1
cdr3_aa: AWSVFGTGNTGELF; clone_size: .; v_call: TRBV30; j_call: TRBJ2-2
cdr3_aa: ASSPKQTSGRGETQY; clone_size: .; v_call: TRBV6-6; j_call: TRBJ2-5
cdr3_aa: ASSPVGGSGANVLT; clone_size: .; v_call: TRBV7-3; j_call: TRBJ2-6
cdr3_aa: SATTGSEQY; clone_size: .; v_call: TRBV20-1; j_call: TRBJ2-7
cdr3_aa: ASSSRDRTSRKNYNEQF; clone_size: .; v_call: TRBV27; j_call: TRBJ2-1
cdr3_aa: ASSSYGGSYEQY; clone_size: .; v_call: TRBV27; j_call: TRBJ2-7
cdr3_aa: ASSGDKGYEQY; clone_size: .; v_call: TRBV18; j_call: TRBJ2-7
cdr3_aa: ASSPEVGDTDTQY; clone_size: once; v_call: TRBV9; j_call: TRBJ2-3
cdr3_aa: ASSPRGSGLPYEQY; clone_size: .; v_call: TRBV9; j_call: TRBJ2-7
cdr3_aa: ASSVGGQGGNQQY; clone_size: .; v_call: TRBV9; j_call: TRBJ2-7
cdr3_aa: ASISGQFPRHYEQY; clone_size: once; v_call: TRBV2; j_call: TRBJ2-7
cdr3_aa: ASSLEGRVGTEAF; clone_size: .; v_call: TRBV7-2; j_call: TRBJ1-1
cdr3_aa: ASSLDPLAVRK; clone_size: .; v_call: TRBV11-2; j_call: TRBJ2-4
cdr3_aa: ASSRDSSYEQY; clone_size: .; v_call: TRBV2; j_call: TRBJ2-7
cdr3_aa: AWSAEGSGIQETQY; clone_size: once; v_call: TRBV30; j_call: TRBJ2-5